Included here is one TCR beta chain sequence, with context. RNA in amounts of about 0.45 to 1 ug was reverse transcribed with random hexamers. The CDR3 of TCR beta was amplified by immunoSEQ multiplex PCR across 54 Vbeta and 13 Jbeta. From the immunoSEQ multiplex PCR reads, TCRdb called clonotypes with MiXCR, one entry per CDR3 protein. The table has hundreds of thousands of distinct CDR3 sequences, about 94% seen once; the top ten hold around 0.16%. This specimen belongs to a study of CD8 T cells in Susac syndrome. Sequencing of TCR beta was carried out in blood CD8+ and CD4+ T cells. Negative isolation was applied to CD8+ and CD4+ T cells, and FACS enrichment was applied to TEMRA cells. The V gene end was trimmed by 11 bases and the J gene end by 2 bases; junction bases not matched to a gene: 2. CDR1 is ENHRY, CDR2 SYGVKD, per germline. This CDR3 spans 12 amino acids.

The sample taken for sequencing was CD4+ T cells from PBMCs. V usage is TRBV10-3 and J usage is TRBJ1-2; 10 bases line up with TRBD1. This TCR came from a human donor with Susac syndrome. The CDR3 is CAGQGENYGYTF. The CDR3 coding sequence is TGTGCCGGACAGGGGGAAAACTATGGCTACACCTTC.